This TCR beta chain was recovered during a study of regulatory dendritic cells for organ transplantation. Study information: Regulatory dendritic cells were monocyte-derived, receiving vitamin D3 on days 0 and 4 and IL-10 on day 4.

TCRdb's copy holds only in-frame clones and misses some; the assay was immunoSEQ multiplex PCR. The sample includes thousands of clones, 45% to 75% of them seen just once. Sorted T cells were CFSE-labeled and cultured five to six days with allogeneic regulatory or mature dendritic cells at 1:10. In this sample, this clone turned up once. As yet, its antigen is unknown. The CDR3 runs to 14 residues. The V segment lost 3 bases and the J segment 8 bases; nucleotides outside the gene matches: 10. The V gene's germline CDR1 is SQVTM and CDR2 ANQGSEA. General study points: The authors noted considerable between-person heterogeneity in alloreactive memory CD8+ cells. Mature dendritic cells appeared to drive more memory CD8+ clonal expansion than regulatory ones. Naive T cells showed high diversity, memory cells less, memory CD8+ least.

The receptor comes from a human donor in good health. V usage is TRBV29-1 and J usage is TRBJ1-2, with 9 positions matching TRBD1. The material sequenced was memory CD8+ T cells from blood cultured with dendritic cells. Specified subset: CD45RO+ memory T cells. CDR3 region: CSVDGQGTLSGYTF. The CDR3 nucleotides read TGCAGCGTTGATGGACAGGGGACCCTCAGCGGCTACACCTTC.